Sequencing of this T cell receptor beta chain was carried out in a study of early T cells in non-severe SARS-CoV-2 infection. Study at large: The sequenced material was bulk RNA from unsorted whole blood, and its chains were unpaired. Study-level results: Matching against VDJdb likely underestimated virus-specific expansions, favoring anti-spike CD8.

CDR3 length: 15 amino acids. The V gene's germline CDR1 is SGHRS and CDR2 YFSETQ. J gave up 5 bases and V 1 base, and 5 bases lay outside the gene matches. Each cDNA molecule carried a unique molecular identifier. TCRdb called the 5' RACE reads again in MiXCR, with one record for every CDR3 protein. The sample contains about 110,000 distinct CDR3 sequences, 9% to 13% of which appear only once. This clonotype came up a few times. The antigen is undetermined. Sample: whole blood. This receptor was taken from an adult who was a healthcare worker with PCR-confirmed SARS-CoV-2 infection or an uninfected control (not recorded which). The J gene is TRBJ1-5, the V gene TRBV5-1, with 8 bases lining up with TRBD1. CDR3 region: CASSLLDRDHQPQHF. The CDR3 DNA reads as TGCGCCAGCAGCTTGTTGGACAGGGATCATCAGCCCCAGCATTTT. The complete variable domain, with remaining parts taken from reference TRBV5-1 and TRBJ1-5, reads KAGVTQTPRYLIKTRGQQVTLSCSPISGHRSVSWYQQTPGQGLQFLFEYFSETQRNKGNFPGRFSGRQFSNSRSEMNVSTLELGDSALYLCASSLLDRDHQPQHFGDGTRLSIL.